This TCR beta chain came from a study of T cell responses to AZD1222 COVID-19 vaccine. Worth noting for this clone: Its specificity is not known.

The V end was cut by 3 bases, the J end by 6 bases, with 14 bases between. The CDR3 sequence is 13 residues long. Germline V gene lookup returns CDR1 SQVTM and CDR2 ANQGSEA. Here immunoSEQ multiplex PCR was the method, and the copy in TCRdb shows in-frame clones only, minus some. Here the sample spans some 140,000 clones, under 95% being singletons. Study outcomes and limitations: Clonal diversity may have been underestimated in mostly white British donors. The study found Spike-specific TCR breadth and depth rose after two AZD1222 doses.

The specimen comprised peripheral blood, sampled on day 0 of AZD1222 vaccination. V and J are TRBV29-1 and TRBJ1-1, with D unresolved. This sequence originates from an adult in good health. The CDR3 sequence is CSVDLGRLSEAFF. CDR3 coding DNA: TGCAGCGTTGACCTCGGTAGGCTCTCTGAAGCTTTCTTT.